This TCR beta chain comes out of a study of T cell changes during pregnancy in multiple sclerosis. The repertoire was sequenced with immunoSEQ multiplex PCR; TCRdb's copy has only in-frame clones and lacks some. The table includes fewer than 95,000 clones, just under 95% detected once. This receptor was taken from a female donor with multiple sclerosis, enrolled in a pregnancy study. The material sequenced was peripheral blood, taken in the first trimester of pregnancy.

This CDR3 reads CASSKVAGGSYNEQFF. CDR3 bases: TGTGCCAGCAGTAAAGTAGCGGGGGGCTCCTACAATGAGCAGTTCTTC. This chain uses TRBV27 with TRBJ2-1, with 10 bases fitting TRBD2. Germline CDR1 is MNHEY and CDR2 is SMNVEV (reference sequence). V lost 5 bases and J lost 0; bases outside the gene matches: 4. There are 16 residues in the CDR3.